This TCR beta chain was sequenced in a study of T cells expressing NK-cell markers. For the study at large: There were seven HCMV-seropositive donors and one seronegative donor among the eight sequenced.

Each CDR3 protein gets one entry in TCRdb, which reprocessed the 5' RACE reads and gives no DNA. The sample table includes some 410,000 distinct CDR3 sequences. The CDR3 runs to 16 residues. Germline CDR1 LGHNA, CDR2 YSLEER. The genes are TRBV4-3 and TRBJ2-3; TCRdb names TRBD2, which stays unverified in the absence of DNA. Sample: blood T cells: a sorted CD56 or NKG2C T cell subset, CD4+ or CD8+ T cells, or bulk PBMC T cells (not recorded which). This TCR was sampled from a woman aged 18-70 years in good health. The CDR3 region is CASSQELAGGTDTQYF.